Sequencing of this TCR beta chain was carried out in a study of spatial heterogeneity in lung cancer. Study overall: Alpha-chain sequences were consistently detected in smaller numbers than beta-chain sequences. Findings and caveats of the study: Intratumoral expanded alpha and beta TCR counts were found to track tumor mutation counts.

Concerning this clonotype: Its antigen is unknown. This sequence may be a read error, since a much larger clone differs from it by one base.

Time point given: sample taken at primary tumor resection. This CDR3 contains 12 residues. Germline CDR1 reads SGHAT; CDR2 reads FQNNGV. TCRdb analysed the 5' RACE reads with MiXCR anew, one entry per CDR3 protein. The table includes 7,000 to 8,000 distinct CDR3 sequences, roughly 7% detected once. The sequenced sample was lung tumor tissue, obtained at surgery. V usage is TRBV11-2 and J usage is TRBJ1-1, with a possible D match to TRBD1 (5 bases). This TCR was recovered from a male donor with early-stage non-small cell lung cancer. CDR3 DNA sequence: TGTACCAGCAGCTTAGTTGGGGCGCTAGCTTTCTTT. Protein: CTSSLVGALAFF.